These T cell receptor beta chains were read from a single sample in a study of blood T cell repertoires in COVID-19. Only in-frame clones appear in the TCRdb table, and some are missing; sequencing was by immunoSEQ multiplex PCR. Of just over 200,000 clones listed, around three quarters are singletons. The sample taken for sequencing was peripheral blood. Source of these receptors: a woman in her seventies with acute or convalescent COVID-19. CDR3s include the opening cysteine and the closing phenylalanine or tryptophan. Each record gives: J gene, clone size, V gene, D gene, CDR3 protein, CDR3 DNA. A D gene is named only where the DNA matches it firmly. Part of the rows lack a size; the others show once, few, many or a class for expanded clones.

TRBJ2-2 | - | TRBV11-3 | - | CASSLEVAVGELFF | TGTGCCAGCAGCTTAGAGGTAGCGGTGGGGGAGCTGTTTTTT
TRBJ2-7 | - | TRBV27 | - | CASSPRQGWIEQYF | TGTGCCAGCAGTCCCCGGCAGGGTTGGATCGAGCAGTACTTC
TRBJ2-7 | - | TRBV7-3 | - | CASSLTFGSSYEQYF | TGTGCCAGCAGCTTAACGTTTGGGAGCTCCTACGAGCAGTACTTC
TRBJ2-7 | - | TRBV29-1 | TRBD2 | CSVGASGGTGSYEQYF | TGCAGCGTTGGGGCTAGCGGGGGCACTGGCTCCTACGAGCAGTACTTC
TRBJ1-6 | - | TRBV6-6 | - | CASSPQGSSYNSPLHF | TGTGCCAGCAGCCCTCAAGGGAGCTCCTATAATTCACCCCTCCACTTT
TRBJ1-2 | - | TRBV19 | - | CASRRQVAYGYTF | TGTGCCAGTAGGCGACAAGTGGCGTATGGCTACACCTTC
TRBJ1-2 | few | TRBV19 | - | CASSDKGYGYGYTF | TGTGCCAGTAGTGACAAGGGGTATGGCTATGGCTACACCTTC
TRBJ2-1 | - | TRBV4-2 | TRBD2 | CASSRSGSYNEQFF | TGTGCCAGCAGCCGTAGCGGGAGCTACAATGAGCAGTTCTTC
TRBJ2-5 | - | TRBV28 | TRBD1 | CASSPQGWETQYF | TGTGCCAGCAGCCCACAGGGGTGGGAGACCCAGTACTTC
TRBJ2-2 | few | TRBV6-1 | TRBD2 | CASSEALQRGTNTGELFF | TGTGCCAGCAGTGAAGCTCTCCAGCGGGGGACGAACACCGGGGAGCTGTTTTTT
TRBJ1-6 | few | TRBV27 | TRBD1 | CATRQGLSPLHF | TGTGCCACCAGACAGGGACTATCACCCCTCCACTTT
TRBJ2-7 | once | TRBV9 | - | CASSAGVGSYEQYF | TGTGCCAGCAGCGCAGGGGTGGGATCCTACGAGCAGTACTTC
TRBJ2-7 | - | TRBV18 | TRBD1 | CASSSQGRGREGYEQYF | TGTGCCAGCTCATCACAAGGCAGGGGGCGGGAAGGCTACGAGCAGTACTTC
TRBJ2-2 | - | TRBV27 | - | CASSLTGVGTGELFF | TGTGCCAGCAGTTTAACCGGGGTCGGAACCGGGGAGCTGTTTTTT
TRBJ1-3 | - | TRBV29-1 | - | CSAAEIGNTIYF | TGCAGCGCTGCCGAGATTGGAAACACCATATATTTT
TRBJ1-1 | - | TRBV4-1 | TRBD1 | CASSQEGTGGWTEAFF | TGCGCCAGCAGCCAAGAAGGGACAGGGGGATGGACTGAAGCTTTCTTT
TRBJ2-3 | - | TRBV28 | TRBD2 | CASSPVSGRASTDTQYF | TGTGCCAGCAGTCCGGTTAGCGGGAGGGCAAGCACAGATACGCAGTATTTT
TRBJ1-1 | - | TRBV2 | - | CASRANRDDTEAFF | TGTGCCAGCAGGGCGAACAGGGACGACACTGAAGCTTTCTTT
TRBJ1-2 | - | TRBV30 | - | CAWKRGGGRTYGYTF | TGTGCCTGGAAAAGGGGCGGAGGGCGTACCTATGGCTACACCTTC
TRBJ2-1 | - | TRBV9 | - | CASSVDLDNEQFF | TGTGCCAGCAGCGTAGATCTTGACAATGAGCAGTTCTTC
TRBJ2-7 | - | TRBV2 | - | CASSKQGYEQYF | TGTGCCAGCTCCAAACAGGGCTACGAGCAGTACTTC
TRBJ1-1 | - | TRBV7-6 | - | CASSLVQGPNTEAFF | TGTGCCAGCAGCTTAGTACAGGGTCCGAACACTGAAGCTTTCTTT
TRBJ1-2 | - | TRBV29-1 | TRBD1 | CSVVVTGNYGYTF | TGCAGCGTTGTAGTGACAGGGAATTATGGCTACACCTTC
TRBJ2-7 | - | TRBV21-1 | - | CASSKGGFGSDYEQYF | TGTGCCAGCAGCAAAGGGGGGTTCGGGAGCGACTACGAGCAGTACTTC
TRBJ2-7 | - | TRBV15 | TRBD2 | CATSGPIAGGPYEQYF | TGTGCCACCAGCGGTCCTATAGCGGGAGGGCCCTACGAGCAGTACTTC
TRBJ1-2 | - | TRBV9 | - | CASSEKTGPYGYTF | TGTGCCAGCAGCGAGAAGACAGGTCCCTATGGCTACACCTTC
TRBJ1-1 | - | TRBV9 | TRBD1 | CASSAGTGHEAFF | TGTGCCAGCAGCGCCGGGACAGGACATGAAGCTTTCTTT
TRBJ2-2 | few | TRBV19 | - | CASTAGMLNTGELFF | TGTGCCAGTACCGCAGGAATGCTGAACACCGGGGAGCTGTTTTTT
TRBJ2-4 | - | TRBV10-3 | TRBD1 | CAISEGGQEKNIQYF | TGTGCCATCAGTGAGGGGGGACAGGAAAAAAACATTCAGTACTTC
TRBJ2-3 | - | TRBV24-1 | TRBD1 | CATRPGTGLQFTDTQYF | TGTGCCACCAGACCCGGGACAGGGCTCCAGTTCACAGATACGCAGTATTTT
TRBJ2-1 | once | TRBV15 | TRBD1 | CATSRPDRGTNEQFF | TGTGCCACCAGCAGGCCGGACAGGGGGACAAATGAGCAGTTCTTC
TRBJ2-3 | - | TRBV6-5 | TRBD1 | CATGQGARTQYF | TGTGCCACGGGACAGGGGGCACGTACGCAGTATTTT
TRBJ2-1 | few | TRBV7-6 | TRBD2 | CASSLAIRQIGLAENEQFF | TGTGCCAGCAGCTTAGCTATTCGTCAGATCGGACTAGCGGAAAATGAGCAGTTCTTC
TRBJ1-1 | few | TRBV19 | - | CASSSAGRGVFEAFF | TGTGCCAGTAGTAGCGCGGGCAGGGGTGTTTTTGAAGCTTTCTTT
TRBJ2-1 | - | TRBV16 | TRBD2 | CASSQGLAGGQQFF | TGTGCCAGCAGCCAAGGACTAGCGGGAGGCCAGCAGTTCTTC
TRBJ2-7 | - | TRBV5-1 | - | CASSSSGLYSYEQYF | TGCGCCAGCAGCTCGAGCGGACTCTACTCCTACGAGCAGTACTTC
TRBJ2-7 | - | TRBV24-1 | TRBD2 | CATSDSSGLYEQYF | TGTGCCACCAGTGATTCTAGCGGACTCTACGAGCAGTACTTC
TRBJ1-6 | - | TRBV3-1/TRBV3-2 | TRBD1 | CASSQEPGQGSSPLHF | TGTGCCAGCAGCCAGGAACCGGGACAGGGGAGCTCACCCCTCCACTTT
TRBJ2-5 | few | TRBV5-1 | TRBD1 | CASSFIRGRETQYF | TGCGCCAGCAGCTTTATAAGGGGGCGAGAGACCCAGTACTTC
TRBJ1-5 | - | TRBV3-1/TRBV3-2 | - | CASSQGGSGQPQHF | TGTGCCAGCAGCCAAGGCGGCAGCGGGCAGCCCCAGCATTTT
TRBJ2-5 | few | TRBV27 | TRBD2 | CASMVPGGSYETQYF | TGTGCCAGCATGGTCCCGGGCGGGAGCTACGAGACCCAGTACTTC
TRBJ1-2 | - | TRBV27 | TRBD1 | CASRGTGYNYGYTF | TGTGCCAGCAGAGGGACAGGGTATAACTATGGCTACACCTTC
TRBJ1-2 | few | TRBV6-1 | - | CASSDSRGAPYYGYTF | TGTGCCAGCAGTGACAGTCGGGGGGCGCCTTACTATGGCTACACCTTC
TRBJ2-3 | - | TRBV11-1 | TRBD2 | CASSSPQREGTDTQYF | TGTGCCAGCAGCTCCCCCCAGCGGGAGGGCACAGATACGCAGTATTTT
TRBJ1-3 | - | TRBV7-9 | - | CASSSYSGNTIYF | TGTGCCAGCAGCTCGTATTCTGGAAACACCATATATTTT
TRBJ1-1 | once | TRBV6-5 | TRBD1 | CASSNRQGAEAFF | TGTGCCAGCAGTAACAGACAGGGAGCTGAAGCTTTCTTT
TRBJ2-3 | few | TRBV10-2 | - | CASSDPGFVDTQYF | TGCGCCAGCAGTGACCCGGGGTTCGTAGATACGCAGTATTTT
TRBJ1-5 | - | TRBV28 | - | CASQTNPNQPQHF | TGTGCCAGCCAAACTAACCCCAATCAGCCCCAGCATTTT
TRBJ1-6 | - | TRBV30 | - | CAWSVGRGVSPLHF | TGTGCCTGGAGTGTAGGGAGGGGGGTTTCACCCCTCCACTTT
TRBJ1-3 | - | TRBV5-4 | - | CASSLALGSGEQNTIYF | TGTGCCAGCAGCTTGGCGCTAGGTTCAGGGGAGCAAAACACCATATATTTT
TRBJ1-3 | - | TRBV28 | - | CASSSGGNTIYF | TGTGCCAGCAGTTCAGGGGGAAACACCATATATTTT
TRBJ2-7 | - | TRBV27 | TRBD2 | CASSSGPSGEGYEQYF | TGTGCCAGCAGTTCCGGACCTAGCGGAGAGGGCTACGAGCAGTACTTC
TRBJ1-3 | - | TRBV18 | - | CASSPPVDSGNTIYF | TGTGCCAGCTCACCACCGGTGGACAGTGGAAACACCATATATTTT
TRBJ1-5 | once | TRBV2 | TRBD1 | CASSEEGWTGQDSEHF | TGTGCCAGCAGTGAAGAAGGTTGGACAGGGCAGGATTCTGAGCATTTT
TRBJ1-1 | - | TRBV2 | - | CASNGRRTNTEAFF | TGTGCCAGCAACGGGAGGAGGACGAACACTGAAGCTTTCTTT
TRBJ1-6 | few | TRBV4-1 | - | CASSQEEGSVYSPLHF | TGCGCCAGCAGCCAAGAAGAGGGTTCCGTCTATTCACCCCTCCACTTT
TRBJ2-7 | once | TRBV6-5 | TRBD1 | CASSYRDRYEQYF | TGTGCCAGCAGTTATAGGGACAGGTACGAGCAGTACTTC
TRBJ2-5 | - | TRBV18 | - | CASSQGVEETQYF | TGTGCCAGCTCACAGGGGGTGGAAGAGACCCAGTACTTC
TRBJ1-6 | - | TRBV28 | TRBD1 | CASSLPGQQKNSPLHF | TGTGCCAGCAGTTTACCGGGACAGCAGAAAAATTCACCCCTCCACTTT
TRBJ2-1 | - | TRBV5-5 | TRBD2 | CASSSRASGHNEQFF | TGTGCCAGCAGCTCTCGAGCTAGCGGGCACAATGAGCAGTTCTTC